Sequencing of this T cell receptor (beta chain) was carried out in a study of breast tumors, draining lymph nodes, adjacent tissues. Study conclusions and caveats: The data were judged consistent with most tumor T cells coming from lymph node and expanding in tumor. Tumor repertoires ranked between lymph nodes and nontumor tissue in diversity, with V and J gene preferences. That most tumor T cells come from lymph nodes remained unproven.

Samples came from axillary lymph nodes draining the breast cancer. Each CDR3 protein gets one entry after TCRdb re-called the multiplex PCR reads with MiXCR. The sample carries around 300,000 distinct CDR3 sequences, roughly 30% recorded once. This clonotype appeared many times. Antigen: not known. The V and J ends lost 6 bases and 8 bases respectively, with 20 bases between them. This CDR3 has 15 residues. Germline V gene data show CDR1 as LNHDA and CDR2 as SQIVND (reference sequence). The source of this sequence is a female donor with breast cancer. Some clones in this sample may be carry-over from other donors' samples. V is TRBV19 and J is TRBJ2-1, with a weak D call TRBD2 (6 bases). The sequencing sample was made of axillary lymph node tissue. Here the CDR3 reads CASSLRGASVDEQFF. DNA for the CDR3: TGTGCCAGTAGCCTGAGAGGGGCTAGCGTCGATGAGCAGTTCTTC.